Presented here are 5 T cell receptor beta chains from one specimen sequenced in a study of blood T cell repertoires in COVID-19. The method was immunoSEQ multiplex PCR; TCRdb's version includes in-frame clones alone and lacks a portion of them. Among about 130,000 clones, about 80% were seen once, and the ten largest hold about 3%. Sequenced: peripheral blood. These receptor sequences come from a woman at least 80 years old with acute or convalescent COVID-19.

The rearrangement links TRBV5-1 to TRBJ1-6; 10 nucleotides line up with TRBD1. Germline V gene lookup returns CDR1 SGHRS and CDR2 YFSETQ. The V and J ends lost 4 bases and 9 bases, in that order; junction bases with no gene match: 10. The CDR3 runs 16 residues. The CDR3 loop is CASSKAGTGEGSPLHF. In nucleotides, the CDR3 is TGCGCCAGCAGCAAGGCCGGGACAGGGGAGGGTTCACCCCTCCACTTT.

The chain joins TRBV5-1 to TRBJ1-1; tentatively, D is TRBD1 (5 bases). The ends were cut back, 3 bases at V and 1 base at J, with 13 bases in the middle. CDR3 length equals 15 residues. The germline V gene encodes CDR1 SGHRS and CDR2 YFSETQ. CDR3 in amino acids: CASSSQGLRNTEAFF. In DNA, the CDR3 is TGCGCCAGCAGCTCTCAGGGTTTGCGGAACACTGAAGCTTTCTTT.

The rearrangement links TRBV30 to TRBJ2-3; 13 bases match TRBD2. The V and J ends lost 3 bases and 4 bases, in that order; junction bases with no gene match: 10. In germline, CDR1 is GTSNPN, CDR2 SVGIG (reference sequence). CDR3 length equals 17 residues. CDR3 nucleotides: TGTGCCTGGAGAGGTACTAGCGGGGGGGCCCGTCCAGATACGCAGTATTTT. It is translated as CAWRGTSGGARPDTQYF. Full variable domain (rest looked up from reference TRBV30 and TRBJ2-3): SQTIHQWPATLVQPVGSPLSLECTVEGTSNPNLYWYRQAAGRGLQLLFYSVGIGQISSEVPQNLSASRPQDRQFILSSKKLLLSDSGFYLCAWRGTSGGARPDTQYFGPGTRLTVL.

This clone was found many times. The chain couples TRBV19 to TRBJ1-6, with D unclear. Germline V gene sequence: CDR1 LNHDA, CDR2 SQIVND (reference sequence). This CDR3 is 14 amino acids long. Deletions cut 2 bases from V and 7 bases from J, with 9 bases between. Here the CDR3 reads CASSISAGNSPLHF. Written as DNA, the CDR3 is TGTGCCAGTAGTATAAGCGCTGGGAATTCACCCCTCCACTTT.

The chain links TRBV7-9 to TRBJ1-1; unclear D gene. CDR3 length equals 14 residues. Trimming shortened V by 5 bases and J by 4 bases, and 14 bases separated the two germline ends. Germline V gene sequence: CDR1 SEHNR, CDR2 FQNEAQ (reference sequence). This CDR3 reads CASSPQRQSTEAFF. The CDR3, as DNA: TGTGCCAGCAGCCCCCAGAGGCAGAGCACTGAAGCTTTCTTT.